The entry below describes one T cell receptor beta chain. Antigen unknown. The study ran its PCR with 60 Vbeta and 13 Jbeta primers. Assay used: immunoSEQ multiplex PCR; TCRdb lists only in-frame clones, some missing. The profile shows about 87,000 clones, around 70% of them singletons. This record comes from a study of cytomegalovirus exposure and HLA in healthy donors. Study-wide results and caveats: TCR beta chains numbering under 200 were designated cytomegalovirus-associated. With later analysis, a missense DCLRE1C variant became linked to TCR beta V- and J-gene trimming.

The source material was PBMCs. This receptor was obtained from a young man in good health and CMV-seropositive.

The CDR3 nucleotides read TGTGCCAGCAGCAGAAGCGGGTCCTCCTACAATGAGCAGTTCTTC. Translation gives CASSRSGSSYNEQFF. The chain couples TRBV9 to TRBJ2-1; perhaps TRBD2 as D (6 bases). This CDR3 spans 15 amino acids. CDR1 and CDR2 (germline): SGDLS, YYNGEE. Trimming left V 4 bases short and J 0 bases short, with 11 bases between.